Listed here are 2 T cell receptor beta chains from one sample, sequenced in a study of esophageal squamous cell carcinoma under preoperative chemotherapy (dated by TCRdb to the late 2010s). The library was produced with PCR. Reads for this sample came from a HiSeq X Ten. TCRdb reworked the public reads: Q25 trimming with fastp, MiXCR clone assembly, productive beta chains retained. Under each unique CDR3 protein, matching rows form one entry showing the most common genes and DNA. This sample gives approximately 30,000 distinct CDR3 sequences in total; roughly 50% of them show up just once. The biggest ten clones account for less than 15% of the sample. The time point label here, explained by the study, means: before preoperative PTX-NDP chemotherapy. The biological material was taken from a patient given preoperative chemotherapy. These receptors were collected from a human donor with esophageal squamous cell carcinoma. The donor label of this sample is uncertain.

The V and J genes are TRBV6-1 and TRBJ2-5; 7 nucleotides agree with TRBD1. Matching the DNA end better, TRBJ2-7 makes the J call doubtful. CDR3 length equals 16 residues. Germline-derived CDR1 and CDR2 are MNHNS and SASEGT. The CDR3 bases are TGTGCCAGCAGTCCCCCCGCCGTAGGGGGCTTGGTCGAGCAGTACTTC. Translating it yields CASSPPAVGGLVEQYF.

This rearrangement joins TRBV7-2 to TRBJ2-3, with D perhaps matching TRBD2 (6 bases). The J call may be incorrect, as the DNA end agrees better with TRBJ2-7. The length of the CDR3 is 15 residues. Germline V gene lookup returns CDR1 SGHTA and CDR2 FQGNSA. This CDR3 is CASSSGVKAKNTQYF. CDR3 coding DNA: TGTGCCAGCAGCTCGGGGGTTAAGGCGAAAAATACGCAGTACTTC.